These T cell receptor beta chains were read from a single sample in a study of shared clonotypes between healthy human individuals. The data were produced by immunoSEQ multiplex PCR, yet TCRdb's version contains in-frame clones alone and is incomplete. The sample includes about 2.3 million clones, about 90% seen only once; the top ten take 0.37%. The sample comprised naive CD4+ T cells from PBMCs. These receptors were collected from a young man in good health. Some clones in this sample may be carry-over from other donors' samples. The CDR3 runs from the conserved cysteine through the conserved F or W. D genes are given only for firm matches. Size is omitted from some rows. Given values are once, few, many or a class for expanded clones.

CDR3aa,CDR3nt,abundance,v_gene,len,d_gene,j_gene
CASSLLRARTDTQYF,TGTGCCAGCAGTCTCCTTCGGGCGCGCACAGATACGCAGTATTTT,-,TRBV28,15,-,TRBJ2-3
CASSLGTGQPQHF,TGTGCCAGCAGCCTTGGGACAGGCCAGCCCCAGCATTTT,-,TRBV27,13,TRBD1,TRBJ1-5
CASSESRGRTGELFF,TGTGCCAGCAGTGAATCGAGGGGGCGCACAGGGGAGCTGTTTTTT,-,TRBV2,15,TRBD1,TRBJ2-2
CASSPTGSRYTF,TGTGCCAGCAGCCCCACGGGGAGCCGCTACACCTTC,-,TRBV14,12,-,TRBJ1-2
CASSTGTGGTEAFF,TGTGCCAGCAGCACCGGGACAGGGGGCACTGAAGCTTTCTTT,-,TRBV5-4,14,TRBD1,TRBJ1-1
CASSPNRGRITEAFF,TGTGCCAGCAGCCCTAACAGGGGGCGGATCACTGAAGCTTTCTTT,-,TRBV4-2,15,TRBD1,TRBJ1-1
CASSVADSGNTIYF,TGTGCCAGCAGTGTGGCAGACTCTGGAAACACCATATATTTT,-,TRBV2,14,-,TRBJ1-3
CATSAEMNTEAFF,TGTGCCACCTCCGCAGAGATGAACACTGAAGCTTTCTTT,-,TRBV15,13,-,TRBJ1-1
CASSTRQGTTEAFF,TGTGCCAGCAGTACCCGACAGGGTACGACTGAAGCTTTCTTT,-,TRBV28,14,TRBD1,TRBJ1-1
CASALSGPETQYF,TGTGCCAGTGCCCTTTCGGGGCCAGAGACCCAGTACTTC,-,TRBV19,13,-,TRBJ2-5
CASSVGRTYEQYF,TGTGCCAGTAGTGTTGGCAGGACCTACGAGCAGTACTTC,-,TRBV19,13,-,TRBJ2-7
CASSDRDQPQHF,TGTGCCAGCAGCGACAGGGACCAGCCCCAGCATTTT,-,TRBV7-2,12,TRBD1,TRBJ1-5
CASSLTSGIGYADTQYF,TGTGCCAGCAGTTTGACTAGCGGGATAGGCTATGCAGATACGCAGTATTTT,once,TRBV5-4,17,TRBD2,TRBJ2-3
CASRGSPNTGELFF,TGTGCCAGTAGAGGGAGTCCGAACACCGGGGAGCTGTTTTTT,-,TRBV19,14,-,TRBJ2-2
CASSIEPSVVRAKNIQYF,TGTGCCAGTAGTATCGAACCCTCGGTGGTTCGAGCCAAAAACATTCAGTACTTC,-,TRBV19,18,-,TRBJ2-4
CATIDLSGQRDEQYF,TGCGCCACCATTGACTTATCGGGACAGCGGGACGAGCAGTACTTC,few,TRBV10-2,15,-,TRBJ2-7
CASSHLEQYF,TGTGCCAGCAGTCATCTCGAGCAGTACTTC,-,TRBV28,10,-,TRBJ2-7
CASSPLKTGTHNNEQFF,TGCGCCAGCAGTCCTCTAAAAACCGGGACACATAACAATGAGCAGTTCTTC,once,TRBV23-1,17,-,TRBJ2-1
CSVALGLAPPRYF,TGCAGCGTTGCACTAGGACTAGCGCCTCCTCGGTATTTT,-,TRBV29-1,13,TRBD2,TRBJ2-3